This paragraph reports one TCR beta chain. The germline V and J ends were trimmed by 0 bases and 9 bases, with 10 bases remaining between them. The CDR3 totals 13 residues. Germline V lookup: CDR1 SGDLS, CDR2 YYNGEE. The sample comes from a study of blood T cell repertoires in COVID-19. Study at large: There were acute and convalescent COVID-19 samples, and they came from the United States, Italy and Spain. The analysed material was cDNA or gDNA that came from T cells, B-cell-depleted T cells, or PBMCs.

Authors' methods: Researchers report that nucleated cell counts were estimated from reference gene primer amplification. Sequenced by immunoSEQ multiplex PCR; TCRdb stores in-frame clones only, minus some. The DNA gave D and trimming, while V, J and clone size come from that table. The top ten hold around 13% of the sample, which has roughly 75,000 clones, over 80% seen once. The specimen sequenced was peripheral blood. The chain has TRBV9 and TRBJ2-1, with a weak D call TRBD1 (6 bases). The receptor comes from a man aged 50 or older with COVID-19, enrolled during active disease. The CDR3 DNA is TGTGCCAGCAGCGTAGGGCGAGGGGGTGAGCAGTTCTTC. Protein sequence: CASSVGRGGEQFF.